These T cell receptor beta chains were read from a single sample in a study of cytomegalovirus exposure and HLA in healthy donors. TCRdb's table, derived via immunoSEQ multiplex PCR, lists solely in-frame clones and lacks some. Altogether 100,000 to 150,000 clones are present, around 70% being singletons, with the ten largest covering over 2%. Sequences were obtained from PBMCs. These receptors all stem from a woman aged 40 to 50 in good health and CMV-seropositive. The CDR3 runs from the conserved cysteine through the conserved F or W. The D gene is left open where the match is weak. The size entry is marked missing in some rows and otherwise reads once, few, many or a size class.

V	size	D	J	DNA	CDR3
TRBV2	few	TRBD1	TRBJ2-3	TGTGCCAGCAGTCAAGGGACAGCTAGCACAGATACGCAGTATTTT	CASSQGTASTDTQYF
TRBV14	.	.	TRBJ2-5	TGTGCCAGCAGCCTGAAGCCCCTGCGGGCCCCGGAGACCCAGTACTTC	CASSLKPLRAPETQYF
TRBV5-1	.	.	TRBJ2-5	TGCGCCAGCAGCTCCCTAGCGCCGGTCCAAGAGACCCAGTACTTC	CASSSLAPVQETQYF
TRBV20-1	.	.	TRBJ1-2	TGCAGTGGGCAGCGGGATGGCTACACCTTC	CSGQRDGYTF
TRBV4-2	few	TRBD1	TRBJ1-1	TGTGCCAGCAGCCAAGGGGGACAGATCCCTGAAGCTTTCTTT	CASSQGGQIPEAFF
TRBV5-1	.	.	TRBJ1-2	TGCGCCAGCAGCTTGGCCACAGAAGGATATGGCTACACCTTC	CASSLATEGYGYTF
TRBV28	.	TRBD1	TRBJ2-3	TGTGCCAGCAGTTTAGACGCTTACAGGGGGATAGCAGATACGCAGTATTTT	CASSLDAYRGIADTQYF
TRBV4-2	.	.	TRBJ2-7	TGTGCCAGCAGCCAAGTTCGGGCGGGCTCCTACGAGCAGTACTTC	CASSQVRAGSYEQYF
TRBV2	.	.	TRBJ1-3	TGTGCCAGCAATCGGGGAGACTCTGGAAACACCATATATTTT	CASNRGDSGNTIYF
TRBV28	once	.	TRBJ1-2	TGTGCCAGCAGTTTGGCATCGGGCCAAGGGTATGGCGGGGTTTTC	CASSLASGQGYGGVF
TRBV7-9	.	.	TRBJ1-1	TGTGCCAGCAGCTTAGGAGCAGGGGAAGCTTTCTTT	CASSLGAGEAFF
TRBV28	.	.	TRBJ2-1	TGTGCCAGCAGTTTTACGGGGGGCTTGGGCAATGAGCAGTTCTTC	CASSFTGGLGNEQFF
TRBV7-9	.	.	TRBJ2-7	TGTGCCAGCAGCTTAGTCCAACAGGAGCAGTACTTC	CASSLVQQEQYF
TRBV2	few	TRBD1	TRBJ1-2	TGTGCCAGCAGTGTTGGCGGACAGGGGTTCTATGGCTACACCTTC	CASSVGGQGFYGYTF
TRBV4-2	.	.	TRBJ1-4	TGTGCCAGCAGCCAAGTAGGACAGACGGCAACTAATGAAAAACTGTTTTTT	CASSQVGQTATNEKLFF
TRBV4-1	.	TRBD1	TRBJ2-5	TGCGCCAGCAGCCCCGGACAGGGCCAAGAGGCCCAGTACTTC	CASSPGQGQEAQYF
TRBV7-2	.	TRBD1	TRBJ2-7	TGTGCCAGCAGCCCCCGACAGGGGGGTTACGAGCAGTACTTC	CASSPRQGGYEQYF